This T cell receptor beta chain was identified in a study of OX40 agonist ivuxolimab in advanced cancers. The wider study: Partial responses were recorded for three patients, including one with hepatocellular carcinoma and two with cutaneous melanoma.

The protocol was immunoSEQ multiplex PCR, while the TCRdb copy is restricted to in-frame clones and leaves out a portion. The sample shows tens of thousands of clones, 85% to 90% of them seen only once. Peripheral blood came from all dose cohorts at three timepoints. V was shortened by 1 base and J by 0 bases, with 9 bases between the two germline ends. The germline V gene has CDR1 SGHTA and CDR2 FQGNSA. The CDR3 contains 15 residues. The study, taken as a whole, reports: Expanded clones were, on average, more numerous in CD8+ T cells than in CD4+. Among some nonresponders, normalized T-cell clonal expansion was also low.

Comments on this clone: What it binds is unknown.

This chain uses TRBV7-2 with TRBJ2-5; no clear D gene. The clonotype comes from an adult with an advanced solid tumor such as melanoma, head and neck, liver or kidney cancer. Sequences were derived from CD4+ or CD8+ T cells sorted from blood, sampled in a trial of the OX40 agonist ivuxolimab. CDR3 sequence reads: CASSLGEKNQETQYF. Written as DNA, the CDR3 is TGTGCCAGCAGCTTAGGTGAAAAGAACCAAGAGACCCAGTACTTC.